The clone carrying this T cell receptor (beta chain) was seen a handful of times. Its target is unknown. The sample is drawn from a study of response to subunit inactivated influenza vaccine. Study results and limitations: Authors suggested each seasonal influenza vaccination recruits few new T cells.

A single record per CDR3 protein comes from TCRdb applying MiXCR to the RT-PCR reads. The sample carries approximately 700,000 distinct CDR3 sequences, about 14% recorded once. The CDR3 is made up of 15 amino acids. The V gene's germline CDR1 is MGHRA and CDR2 YSYEKL. V was pared by 1 base and J by 2 bases, with 12 bases between. This receptor was obtained from a man aged 45-60 years who received an inactivated influenza vaccine. Sequenced material: PBMCs from blood, taken roughly 2 weeks before vaccination. The V gene is TRBV4-1, the J gene TRBJ2-7; TRBD2 might be the D (8 bases). CDR3 loop: CASSQGGGTAYEQYF. As DNA, the CDR3 is TGCGCCAGCAGCCAAGGCGGGGGGACAGCCTACGAGCAGTACTTC.